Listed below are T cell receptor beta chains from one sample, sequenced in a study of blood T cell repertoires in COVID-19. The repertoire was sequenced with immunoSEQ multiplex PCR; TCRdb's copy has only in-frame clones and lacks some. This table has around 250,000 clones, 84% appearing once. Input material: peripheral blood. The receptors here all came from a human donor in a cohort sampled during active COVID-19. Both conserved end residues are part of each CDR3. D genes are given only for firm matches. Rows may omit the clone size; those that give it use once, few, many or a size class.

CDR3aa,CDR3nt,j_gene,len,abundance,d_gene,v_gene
CASSLEQGYGYTF,TGCGCCAGCAGCTTGGAACAGGGCTATGGCTACACCTTC,TRBJ1-2,13,-,-,TRBV5-1
CASSPRIDRKSTDTQYF,TGCGCCAGCAGCCCTCGGATCGACAGGAAGAGCACAGATACGCAGTATTTT,TRBJ2-3,17,-,-,TRBV5-1
CASRLGSEVKYNEQFF,TGTGCAAGTCGCCTTGGGAGCGAGGTTAAATACAATGAGCAGTTCTTC,TRBJ2-1,16,few,-,TRBV12-2
CASSSPDSPRYNEQFF,TGTGCCAGCAGCTCCCCTGACAGCCCCCGTTACAATGAGCAGTTCTTC,TRBJ2-1,16,-,-,TRBV7-9
CASSLQGEDGYTF,TGCGCCAGCAGCTTGCAGGGGGAGGATGGCTACACCTTC,TRBJ1-2,13,-,TRBD1,TRBV5-1
CASSPAGGRNSNQPQHF,TGTGCCAGCAGCCCCGCCGGCGGGCGGAATAGCAATCAGCCCCAGCATTTT,TRBJ1-5,17,-,-,TRBV4-2
CASSQIRGKDNEQFF,TGCGCCAGCAGCCAAATCAGGGGGAAGGACAATGAGCAGTTCTTC,TRBJ2-1,15,-,TRBD1,TRBV4-1
CASSPRDFNSPLHF,TGTGCCAGCAGCCCCCGGGATTTTAATTCACCCCTCCACTTT,TRBJ1-6,14,once,-,TRBV5-6
CASSQGQVNSGNTIYF,TGTGCCAGCAGCCAAGGACAGGTGAACTCTGGAAACACCATATATTTT,TRBJ1-3,16,-,-,TRBV4-2
CASSLRLLAGQETQYF,TGTGCCAGCAGCTTGAGGCTCCTAGCGGGCCAAGAGACCCAGTACTTC,TRBJ2-5,16,-,TRBD2,TRBV5-6
CASSISRFPDTQYF,TGTGCCAGCAGCATTTCTAGATTCCCAGATACGCAGTATTTT,TRBJ2-3,14,once,-,TRBV21-1
CAISETGGRNTEAFF,TGTGCCATCAGTGAGACAGGGGGACGGAACACTGAAGCTTTCTTT,TRBJ1-1,15,-,TRBD1,TRBV10-3
CASRAGDYEKLFF,TGTGCCAGCAGAGCGGGAGATTATGAAAAACTGTTTTTT,TRBJ1-4,13,-,-,TRBV2
CASRREDSSGNTIYF,TGTGCCAGCAGGCGAGAGGACAGCTCTGGAAACACCATATATTTT,TRBJ1-3,15,-,-,TRBV6-6
CASSEPSGVNTGELFF,TGTGCCAGCAGTGAACCTAGCGGAGTGAACACCGGGGAGCTGTTTTTT,TRBJ2-2,16,-,TRBD2,TRBV6-1
CASSPLTGYGLEPLHF,TGTGCCAGCAGCCCCCTCACAGGGTATGGGTTGGAACCCCTCCACTTT,TRBJ1-6,16,-,-,TRBV3-1/TRBV3-2
CASSVLTGTANTEAFF,TGTGCCAGCAGCGTACTCACGGGGACAGCGAACACTGAAGCTTTCTTT,TRBJ1-1,16,once,TRBD1,TRBV9
CASSHGTSGGTSQETQYF,TGCGCCAGCAGCCACGGGACTAGCGGGGGGACCTCACAAGAGACCCAGTACTTC,TRBJ2-5,18,-,TRBD2,TRBV4-1
CASSVQGINSPLHF,TGCGCCAGCAGCGTACAGGGGATTAATTCACCCCTCCACTTT,TRBJ1-6,14,once,TRBD1,TRBV4-3
CASSYPGGANYGYTF,TGTGCCAGCAGTTACCCGGGGGGAGCTAACTATGGCTACACCTTC,TRBJ1-2,15,few,-,TRBV6-2/TRBV6-3
CASSFRLADDNEQFF,TGCGCCAGCAGCTTTCGGCTAGCGGATGACAATGAGCAGTTCTTC,TRBJ2-1,15,-,TRBD2,TRBV5-1
CASSVQVEEKLFF,TGTGCCAGCAGTGTACAGGTGGAAGAAAAACTGTTTTTT,TRBJ1-4,13,-,-,TRBV2
CASSRYAFGASIDTEAFF,TGTGCCAGCAGTCGCTATGCCTTTGGGGCTAGTATCGACACTGAAGCTTTCTTT,TRBJ1-1,18,-,-,TRBV6-6
CASSYQGNNYGYTF,TGTGCCAGCAGTTACCAGGGGAATAACTATGGCTACACCTTC,TRBJ1-2,14,-,-,TRBV6-5
CSVGDRGAETQYF,TGCAGCGTTGGGGACAGGGGGGCAGAGACCCAGTACTTC,TRBJ2-5,13,-,TRBD1,TRBV29-1
CASREQGSNEKLFF,TGTGCCAGCAGGGAACAGGGAAGTAATGAAAAACTGTTTTTT,TRBJ1-4,14,-,-,TRBV7-9
CASSQLPPFPYGYTF,TGTGCCAGCAGCCAACTCCCCCCCTTCCCCTATGGCTACACCTTC,TRBJ1-2,15,-,-,TRBV4-2
CASSFNNEQFF,TGTGCCAGCAGTTTCAACAATGAGCAGTTCTTC,TRBJ2-1,11,-,-,TRBV12-3/TRBV12-4
CASSLGLATNNEQFF,TGTGCCAGCAGCCTGGGACTAGCTACCAACAATGAGCAGTTCTTC,TRBJ2-1,15,-,TRBD2,TRBV6-5
CASSQLLREGDEKLFF,TGTGCCAGCAGCCAACTGCTGCGGGAGGGAGATGAAAAACTGTTTTTT,TRBJ1-4,16,-,-,TRBV4-2
CASSLGVGGSGNTIYF,TGCGCCAGCAGCTTGGGAGTAGGGGGCTCTGGAAACACCATATATTTT,TRBJ1-3,16,-,-,TRBV5-1
CASSKGGQVAGELFF,TGCGCCAGCAGTAAGGGGGGGCAGGTAGCCGGGGAGCTGTTTTTT,TRBJ2-2,15,-,-,TRBV10-2
CASRLDRGGYNEQFF,TGCGCCAGCAGACTCGACAGGGGAGGGTACAATGAGCAGTTCTTC,TRBJ2-1,15,few,-,TRBV5-1
CASSLGTTTDTQYF,TGTGCCAGCAGCTTAGGGACAACCACAGATACGCAGTATTTT,TRBJ2-3,14,-,-,TRBV5-6
CASSPSGMDEQYF,TGTGCCAGTAGTCCAAGCGGGATGGACGAGCAGTACTTC,TRBJ2-7,13,-,TRBD2,TRBV19
CASSFGGGYTDTQYF,TGTGCCAGCAGCTTCGGCGGGGGCTACACAGATACGCAGTATTTT,TRBJ2-3,15,-,-,TRBV11-2
CASSQVPPRQFF,TGTGCCAGCAGCCAAGTACCCCCCAGGCAGTTCTTC,TRBJ2-1,12,-,-,TRBV14
CASSFSGARVRETQYF,TGTGCCAGCAGCTTTTCAGGGGCAAGGGTGAGGGAGACCCAGTACTTC,TRBJ2-5,16,-,-,TRBV7-6
CASSLDPGTGGLMNTEAFF,TGTGCCAGCAGCTTGGATCCTGGGACAGGGGGCCTAATGAACACTGAAGCTTTCTTT,TRBJ1-1,19,medium-sized,TRBD1,TRBV5-5
CASRPSVPSPLHF,TGTGCCAGCAGACCGAGCGTTCCTTCACCCCTCCACTTT,TRBJ1-6,13,-,-,TRBV5-6
CASTITGGSGNTIYF,TGCGCCAGCACAATCACAGGGGGCTCTGGAAACACCATATATTTT,TRBJ1-3,15,-,TRBD1,TRBV10-2
CASSGGTGPGRGEKLFF,TGTGCCAGCAGCGGAGGGACAGGCCCAGGGCGAGGGGAAAAACTGTTTTTT,TRBJ1-4,17,-,TRBD1,TRBV9
CASSLGSGSGNTIYF,TGTGCCAGCAGCTTAGGGTCAGGCTCTGGAAACACCATATATTTT,TRBJ1-3,15,once,-,TRBV7-6
CASSRDTRDEQFF,TGTGCCAGCAGCCGGGACACTAGGGATGAGCAGTTCTTC,TRBJ2-1,13,few,-,TRBV11-3
CASSPFGQGRDTGELFF,TGTGCCAGCTCACCTTTTGGACAGGGCCGAGACACCGGGGAGCTGTTTTTT,TRBJ2-2,17,-,TRBD1,TRBV18
CASSLGKGAYDEQFF,TGTGCCAGCAGCTTGGGAAAGGGGGCGTACGATGAGCAGTTCTTC,TRBJ2-1,15,-,TRBD1,TRBV5-8